This T cell receptor (beta chain) was identified during a study of a mutant IDH1 vaccine in newly diagnosed glioma. The table came from immunoSEQ multiplex PCR; TCRdb's copy has only in-frame clones and leaves some out. The table has under 40,000 clones, roughly 84% seen once. Notes on this clone: The antigen remains unidentified.

This CDR3 contains 15 residues. CDR1 is LGHNA and CDR2 is YSLEER in the germline V gene. Losses at the gene ends were 6 bases for V and 3 bases for J; bases not matched to a gene: 7. Time point indicated: week 47, end of study. Doses of 300 ug of mutant IDH1 20-mer peptide were given with topical imiquimod. The chain combines TRBV4-3 with TRBJ2-5, with 10 positions matching TRBD2. The input for sequencing was PBMCs, taken from a glioma patient whose treatment included an IDH1 peptide vaccine. The source is a man aged 25 to 40 with glioma. Here the CDR3 DNA reads TGCGCCAGCAGTAGCGAGCGGGGGGGTGAAGAGACCCAGTACTTC. Translated, it gives CASSSERGGEETQYF.